These 6 T cell receptor beta chains share one sample of origin, sequenced in a study of OX40 agonist ivuxolimab in advanced cancers. Profiled with immunoSEQ multiplex PCR; TCRdb holds only in-frame clones, not every one. Of 58,000 or so clones in the sample, roughly 89% are singletons; the top ten hold 12%. The specimen was CD4+ or CD8+ T cells sorted from blood, collected in a trial of the OX40 agonist ivuxolimab. These TCRs come from an adult with an advanced solid tumor such as melanoma, head and neck, liver or kidney cancer.

The CDR3 DNA is TGCGCCAGCAGCTCCGGACAGGGGACAGATACGCAGTATTTT. Its translation is CASSSGQGTDTQYF. The chain uses TRBV5-1 and TRBJ2-3; 9 nucleotides match TRBD1. V was clipped by 3 bases and J by 3 bases; unmatched bases: 2. The germline gives CDR1 SGHRS, CDR2 YFSETQ. The CDR3 totals 14 residues.

This chain connects TRBV10-3 to TRBJ2-1; 9 bases map to TRBD1. The CDR3 extends over 15 amino acids. J gave up 8 bases and V 2 bases, and 7 bases lay outside the gene matches. CDR1 ENHRY and CDR2 SYGVKD come from the germline V gene. CDR3: CAISEPRDRVDEQFF. DNA for the CDR3: TGTGCCATCAGTGAGCCCCGGGACAGGGTCGATGAGCAGTTCTTC.

The genes are TRBV5-6 and TRBJ2-1; D gene ambiguous. The CDR3 contains 14 residues. CDR1 SGHDT and CDR2 YYEEEE come from the germline V gene. Trimming took 4 bases from V and 0 from J, leaving 8 bases between them. The CDR3 bases are TGTGCCAGCAGCGTGAGAAGCTCCTACAATGAGCAGTTCTTC. Amino acid sequence: CASSVRSSYNEQFF.

The chain links TRBV2 to TRBJ1-2; 8 bases match TRBD1. CDR3 length equals 14 residues. V was pared by 6 bases and J by 3 bases, with 6 bases of the junction left unmatched. Germline assignment: CDR1 SNHLY and CDR2 FYNNEI. CDR3 coding DNA: TGTGCCAGCAGCGGGACAGGCCGGGACTATGGCTACACCTTC. This sequence encodes CASSGTGRDYGYTF.

The V call is TRBV2, the J call TRBJ2-7; D unresolved. The CDR3 has 15 residues. Between the trimmed V and J ends, which lost 3 bases and 3 bases, there was a span of 15 bases. The germline CDR1 and CDR2 sequences are SNHLY and FYNNEI. The CDR3 protein is CASSDPVNSGYEQYF. The CDR3 DNA reads TGTGCCAGCAGTGATCCGGTGAATTCGGGCTACGAGCAGTACTTC.

V usage is TRBV19 and J usage is TRBJ2-1, with D perhaps TRBD1 (5 bases). The CDR3 consists of 13 residues. CDR1 and CDR2 (germline): LNHDA, SQIVND (reference sequence). The V end was cut by 0 bases, the J end by 8 bases, with 8 bases between. CDR3 sequence: CASSIDRRDEQFF. CDR3 DNA: TGTGCCAGTAGTATAGACCGCAGGGATGAGCAGTTCTTC.